These T cell receptor beta chains were read from a single sample in a study of cytomegalovirus exposure and HLA in healthy donors. Some clones are missing from TCRdb's copy, which holds only in-frame ones; the method was immunoSEQ multiplex PCR. The repertoire holds 90,000 to 120,000 clones, over 70% seen once, with around 2.1% in the top ten. Specimen: PBMCs. These receptors originate from a man aged 25 to 45 in good health and CMV-seronegative. The CDR3 runs from the conserved cysteine through the conserved F or W. Fields, in order: V gene, J gene, D gene, clone size, CDR3 DNA, CDR3 protein. A D gene is named only where the DNA matches it firmly. Clone size is stated in some rows and not others, as once, few, many or a class when expanded.

>TRBV7-6|TRBJ2-5|.|.
TGTGCCAGCAGCCCGGGGGAGACCCAGTACTTC
CASSPGETQYF
>TRBV7-3|TRBJ2-5|.|.
TGTGCCAGCAGCTCGGGACAACAAGAGACCCAGTACTTC
CASSSGQQETQYF
>TRBV7-2|TRBJ1-1|.|.
TGTGCCAGCACCATAGGGGGAGTGAACACTGAAGCTTTCTTT
CASTIGGVNTEAFF
>TRBV6-1|TRBJ2-3|TRBD2|.
TGTGCCACAACTAGCGGCCGTTGGAATACGCAGTATTTT
CATTSGRWNTQYF
>TRBV2|TRBJ1-1|.|few
TGTGCCAGCAGTGAAGAAGGCGGCAGCTACACTGAAGCTTTCTTT
CASSEEGGSYTEAFF
>TRBV7-3|TRBJ2-7|TRBD2|once
TGTGCCAGCAGCTTGGATAGCGGGAGCTCCTACGAGCAGTACTTC
CASSLDSGSSYEQYF
>TRBV28|TRBJ2-5|.|.
TGTGCCAGCAGTTTACTAAAAGAGACCCAGTACTTC
CASSLLKETQYF
>TRBV4-1|TRBJ1-1|TRBD1|.
TGCGCCAGCAGCCGGCGACAGGGGGCAAGTAGCACTGAAGCTTTCTTT
CASSRRQGASSTEAFF
>TRBV6-7|TRBJ2-1|TRBD2|few
TGTGCCAGCAGTAACGGACTAGCGGGAGTCACTGAGCAGTTCTTC
CASSNGLAGVTEQFF
>TRBV6-6|TRBJ1-4|.|few
TGTGCCAGCAGTTATACGGGTGAAAAACTGTTTTTT
CASSYTGEKLFF
>TRBV7-9|TRBJ1-2|.|once
TGTGCCAGCAGCTTAGAGACAGCTCCAAATGGCTACACCTTC
CASSLETAPNGYTF
>TRBV19|TRBJ2-3|.|.
TGTGCCAGTAGCACCAGCAGCAGCACAGATATGCAGTATTTT
CASSTSSSTDMQYF
>TRBV5-1|TRBJ1-5|TRBD1|.
TGCGCCAGTCGACAGGGGAGCAATCAGCCCCAGCATTTT
CASRQGSNQPQHF
>TRBV13|TRBJ2-1|TRBD1|.
TGTGCCAGCAGCACCGCAGGGACAGAGCCTAGCTCCTACAATGAGCAGTTCTTC
CASSTAGTEPSSYNEQFF
>TRBV25-1|TRBJ1-1|.|.
TGTGCCAGCCAGGGATACACTGAAGCTTTCTTT
CASQGYTEAFF
>TRBV7-8|TRBJ2-7|.|.
TGTGCCACCGGCCTGGAGGTCCGGACCTACGAGCAGTACTTC
CATGLEVRTYEQYF
>TRBV7-8|TRBJ1-2|.|.
TGTGCCAGCAGCCTAGGGGGGAGGGCTAACTATGGCTACACCTTC
CASSLGGRANYGYTF
>TRBV9|TRBJ2-3|.|.
TGTGCCAGCAGCGTAGGAGGTAGCGCTTTGGATACGCAGTATTTT
CASSVGGSALDTQYF
>TRBV5-1|TRBJ2-3|TRBD2|.
TGCGCCAGCAGACCCGGACTAGCGGGAGGGACTATTGCAGATACGCAGTATTTT
CASRPGLAGGTIADTQYF
>TRBV19|TRBJ2-7|.|.
TGTGCCAGTAGCCCGACAGGTTTCTACGAGCAGTACTTC
CASSPTGFYEQYF
>TRBV7-6|TRBJ2-2|.|.
TGTGCCAGTCCCTCAACAGAACGGAATCGGTGGTACGGGGAGCTGTTTTTT
CASPSTERNRWYGELFF
>TRBV11-2|TRBJ2-3|.|.
TGTGCCAGCAGCTATATCCTCCTAGCGAGTTCGGGAGATACGCAGTATTTT
CASSYILLASSGDTQYF
>TRBV2|TRBJ1-2|TRBD1|.
TGTGCCAGCAGCCCCACCTGGACAGGGGGTGGCTACACCTTC
CASSPTWTGGGYTF
>TRBV27|TRBJ2-5|.|once
TGTGCCAGCAGTTTCGGACTCCAAGAGACCCAGTACTTC
CASSFGLQETQYF
>TRBV11-2|TRBJ2-7|TRBD2|.
TGTGCCAGCAGCTCCCGGGGGTTAGCGGGGACCTACGAGCAGTACTTC
CASSSRGLAGTYEQYF
>TRBV5-1|TRBJ1-5|TRBD1|.
TGCGCCAGCAGCCCCGGACAGGGCAACCAGCCCCAGCATTTT
CASSPGQGNQPQHF
>TRBV10-2|TRBJ2-3|TRBD1|.
TGCGCCAGCAGTGAGTACCTCGGGACAGGGTCAGCAGATACGCAGTATTTT
CASSEYLGTGSADTQYF
>TRBV5-1|TRBJ2-2|TRBD2|few
TGCGCCAGCAGCGCTAGCGGGGGGGCCCGGGAGCTGTTTTTT
CASSASGGARELFF
>TRBV4-1|TRBJ2-1|.|once
TGCGCCAGCAGCCAAGCCGGGGGAAAGAAGGAGCGGCAGAACAATGAGCAGTTCTTC
CASSQAGGKKERQNNEQFF
>TRBV2|TRBJ1-2|TRBD1|few
TGTGCCAGCAGTGAAGCTAGGGGGCGCGGCTATGGCTACACCTTC
CASSEARGRGYGYTF
>TRBV21-1|TRBJ1-1|.|.
TGTGCCAGCAGCACTGCCCCAGACAGAAGGGTCACTGAAGCTTTCTTT
CASSTAPDRRVTEAFF
>TRBV7-9|TRBJ2-7|.|few
TGTGCCAGCAGCCCACTCTCGTACGAGCAGTACTTC
CASSPLSYEQYF
>TRBV7-2|TRBJ2-1|TRBD2|.
TGTGCCAGCAGCTTTAGTAGCGGGGGGACCTACAATGAGCAGTTCTTC
CASSFSSGGTYNEQFF
>TRBV7-9|TRBJ2-1|TRBD2|.
TGTGCCAGCGGGACTAGCGGGGGGGCCACGAATGAGCAGTTCTTC
CASGTSGGATNEQFF
>TRBV4-2|TRBJ2-3|TRBD2|few
TGTGCCAGCAGCCAAGATAGGCGCGGGACTAGCGGGATTTACCGCACAGATACGCAGTATTTT
CASSQDRRGTSGIYRTDTQYF
>TRBV6-4|TRBJ2-5|.|.
TGTGCCAGCAGGGTATTGACACAAACCTACGAGACCCAGTACTTC
CASRVLTQTYETQYF
>TRBV2|TRBJ2-7|.|few
TGTGCCAGCAGGATGGGGGGAAGCTCCTACGAGCAGTACTTC
CASRMGGSSYEQYF
>TRBV7-3|TRBJ2-3|.|.
TGTGCCAGCAGACAGATCACAGATACGCAGTATTTT
CASRQITDTQYF
>TRBV6-5|TRBJ2-1|TRBD1|.
TGTGCCAGCAGTTACGACAGGGCGCCCTACAATGAGCAGTTCTTC
CASSYDRAPYNEQFF
>TRBV6-5|TRBJ2-7|.|few
TGTGCCAGCAGAGTCAACAGGGAACTTTACGAGCAGTACTTC
CASRVNRELYEQYF
>TRBV9|TRBJ2-7|TRBD2|.
TGTGCCAGCAGCCCCCGGTGGCGGGAGGGCGAGCAGTACTTC
CASSPRWREGEQYF
>TRBV30|TRBJ2-7|TRBD2|.
TGTGCCTGGAGAGGGAGGAGACTAGCGGCCTCCTACGAGCAGTACTTC
CAWRGRRLAASYEQYF
>TRBV9|TRBJ1-1|TRBD1|.
TGTGCCAGCAGCGTGCAGGGGGCGAACACTGAAGCTTTCTTT
CASSVQGANTEAFF
>TRBV15|TRBJ1-5|.|.
TGTGCCACCAGCAGAGATGAGGTCTCAGGGTATTATAGCAATCAGCCCCAGCATTTT
CATSRDEVSGYYSNQPQHF
>TRBV6-5|TRBJ2-5|TRBD2|.
TGTGCCAGCAGTTACTCACTAGCGGGGGGGGCGGAGACCCAGTACTTC
CASSYSLAGGAETQYF
>TRBV28|TRBJ1-5|.|.
TGTGCCAGCAGTATATCTCATTGGGGCAGCCAACGGGGCAATCAGCCCCAGCATTTT
CASSISHWGSQRGNQPQHF
>TRBV7-6|TRBJ2-1|.|.
TGTGCCAGCAGCTTAAAAGGTCCGGGACTCCTCGGGAATGAGCAGTTCTTC
CASSLKGPGLLGNEQFF
>TRBV9|TRBJ2-3|TRBD1|.
TGTGCCAGTTCCACAGGGGACACAGATACGCAGTATTTT
CASSTGDTDTQYF
>TRBV2|TRBJ2-5|.|.
TGTGCCAGCACCGCACTAGAGTACCAAGAGACCCAGTACTTC
CASTALEYQETQYF
>TRBV7-2|TRBJ1-2|.|.
TGTGCCAGCAGTCGAGTGGGGGGTCGGTATGGCTACACCTTC
CASSRVGGRYGYTF
>TRBV6-4|TRBJ2-1|.|.
TGTGCCAGCAGTGTCTACAGTACGGGGTCCTCCTACAATGAGCAGTTCTTC
CASSVYSTGSSYNEQFF
>TRBV6-4|TRBJ2-1|.|.
TGTGCCAGCAGTGACGCCCTAGGTAACAATGAGCAGTTCTTC
CASSDALGNNEQFF
>TRBV2|TRBJ2-7|TRBD2|.
TGTGCCAGCAGTGGACTAGCGGGGGGCACATCGGCGTACTTC
CASSGLAGGTSAYF
>TRBV6-1|TRBJ2-1|TRBD1|once
TGTGCCAGCAGTTCAGGGGGCTCTTACAATGAGCAGTTCTTC
CASSSGGSYNEQFF
>TRBV6-5|TRBJ1-5|.|.
TGTGCCAGCAGATTTACAGGGAAAGGCAATCAGCCCCAGCATTTT
CASRFTGKGNQPQHF
>TRBV25-1|TRBJ2-7|.|.
TGTGCCAGCAGTGATGAAACTCACAGTGCCTCCTACGAGCAGTACTTC
CASSDETHSASYEQYF
>TRBV30|TRBJ2-7|.|.
TGTGCCTGGCAGGGATCTCCCTACGAGCAGTACTTC
CAWQGSPYEQYF